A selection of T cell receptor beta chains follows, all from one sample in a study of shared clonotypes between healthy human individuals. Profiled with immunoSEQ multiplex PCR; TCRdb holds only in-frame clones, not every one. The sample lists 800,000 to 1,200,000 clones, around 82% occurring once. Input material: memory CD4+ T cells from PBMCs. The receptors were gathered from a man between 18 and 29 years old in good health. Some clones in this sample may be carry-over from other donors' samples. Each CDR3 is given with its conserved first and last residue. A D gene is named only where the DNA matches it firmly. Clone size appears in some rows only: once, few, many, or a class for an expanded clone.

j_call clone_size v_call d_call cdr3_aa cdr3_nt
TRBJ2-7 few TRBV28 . CASSTDYYGVSYEQYF TGTGCCAGCAGTACGGACTATTATGGGGTTTCCTACGAGCAGTACTTC
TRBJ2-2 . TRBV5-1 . CASSLGNTGELFF TGCGCCAGCAGCCTGGGGAATACCGGGGAGCTGTTTTTT
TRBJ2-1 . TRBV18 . CASSHPYNEQFF TGTGCCAGCTCACACCCCTACAATGAGCAGTTCTTC
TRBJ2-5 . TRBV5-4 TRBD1 CASSLGQGGAETQYF TGTGCCAGCAGCCTTGGACAGGGGGGTGCGGAGACCCAGTACTTC
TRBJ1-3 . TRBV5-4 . CASSLDRVGNTIYF TGTGCCAGCAGCTTGGACAGGGTCGGAAACACCATATATTTT
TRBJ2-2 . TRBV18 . CASSPPSGRTGELFF TGTGCCAGCTCACCACCGTCAGGGCGAACCGGGGAGCTGTTTTTT
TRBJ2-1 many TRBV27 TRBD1 CASSKATGRAYNEQFF TGTGCCAGCAGTAAGGCGACAGGGCGCGCATACAATGAGCAGTTCTTC
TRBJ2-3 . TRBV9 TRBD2 CASGRGSATDTQYF TGTGCCAGCGGTCGCGGGAGCGCAACAGATACGCAGTATTTT
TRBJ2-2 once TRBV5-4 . CASSRQGNTGELFF TGTGCCAGCAGCCGCCAGGGAAACACCGGGGAGCTGTTTTTT
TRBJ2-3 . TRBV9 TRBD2 CASSPPMLRTSGITDTQYF TGTGCCAGCAGCCCTCCCATGTTAAGGACTAGCGGCATAACAGATACGCAGTATTTT
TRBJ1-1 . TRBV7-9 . CASSDNYREAFF TGTGCCAGCAGCGATAACTACCGTGAAGCTTTCTTT
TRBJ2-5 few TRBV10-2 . CASSSSRRGETQYF TGCGCCAGCAGTAGTTCTCGGAGGGGGGAGACCCAGTACTTC
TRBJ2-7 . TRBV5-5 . CASSTDTASSYEQYF TGTGCCAGCAGCACGGACACGGCGAGCTCCTACGAGCAGTACTTC
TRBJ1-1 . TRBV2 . CASSEDRWNTEAFF TGTGCCAGCAGTGAGGATCGGTGGAACACTGAAGCTTTCTTT
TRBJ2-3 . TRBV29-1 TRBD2 CSVSGLAGPTDTQYF TGCAGCGTTTCGGGACTAGCGGGACCCACAGATACGCAGTATTTT
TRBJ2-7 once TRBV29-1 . CSVGKLKGVFYEQYF TGCAGCGTCGGAAAATTAAAGGGGGTTTTTTACGAGCAGTACTTC